This T cell receptor beta chain stems from a study of T cell responses to AZD1222 COVID-19 vaccine. Study-level results: The donor group comprised mostly white British people and more females; the analysis possibly underestimated clonal diversity. An increase in Spike-specific TCR breadth and depth was observed after two AZD1222 doses.

Profiling relied on immunoSEQ multiplex PCR, and the TCRdb table lists in-frame clones only, not all of them. The sample contains about 110,000 clones, 86% of which appear only once. About this clone itself: The target antigen is unknown.

V lost 2 bases to trimming and J lost 3 bases, with 17 bases between them. The CDR3 covers 16 residues. Germline V gene data show CDR1 as MDHEN and CDR2 as SYDVKM. This specimen consisted of peripheral blood, obtained on day 0 of AZD1222 vaccination. The chain has TRBV28 and TRBJ2-7; D unclear. The clonotype was recovered from an adult in good health. This CDR3 reads CASSLGPDFVIYEQYF. CDR3 nucleotides: TGTGCCAGCAGTTTAGGCCCCGACTTCGTCATCTACGAGCAGTACTTC.